This T cell receptor beta chain was captured in a study of vaccination and CD4 T cells after COVID-19. Study-wide background: For a few convalescent patients, sampling occurred both at day 14 and at days 161 to 241 after vaccination. Spike peptides, overlapping and drawn from SARS-CoV-2, HCoV-NL63, HCoV-OC43 and HCoV-229E, were used to stimulate cells.

This clonotype was found a few times. The target antigen is unknown. Time point in this sample: late sampling 161 to 241 days after vaccination in a few convalescent patients. This sample's treatment: roughly 11-day PBMC culture with coronavirus spike peptide pools or control peptides (ViraFEST assay). CDR1 is KGHDR, CDR2 SFDVKD, per germline. V dropped 4 bases and J dropped 6; count of bases not matched to a gene: 9. The CDR3 loop spans 16 amino acids. An Oncomine TCR Beta short-read assay was used to sequence the DNA from cultured CD4+ T cells. Using its own MiXCR run on the PCR reads, TCRdb lists one record per CDR3 protein. This sample yields approximately 24,000 distinct CDR3 sequences, of which 42% are seen a single time; approximately 4% belongs to the top ten.

Specimen: CD4+ T cells from blood, cultured in vitro, collected about 7 months after SARS-CoV-2 vaccination. This chain connects TRBV24-1 to TRBJ2-1; 9 bases map to TRBD1. The sequence came from a human donor who had recovered from COVID-19. This CDR3 is CATSDPLGTGLNEQFF. In DNA, the CDR3 is TGTGCCACCAGTGACCCACTAGGGACAGGGCTCAATGAGCAGTTCTTC.